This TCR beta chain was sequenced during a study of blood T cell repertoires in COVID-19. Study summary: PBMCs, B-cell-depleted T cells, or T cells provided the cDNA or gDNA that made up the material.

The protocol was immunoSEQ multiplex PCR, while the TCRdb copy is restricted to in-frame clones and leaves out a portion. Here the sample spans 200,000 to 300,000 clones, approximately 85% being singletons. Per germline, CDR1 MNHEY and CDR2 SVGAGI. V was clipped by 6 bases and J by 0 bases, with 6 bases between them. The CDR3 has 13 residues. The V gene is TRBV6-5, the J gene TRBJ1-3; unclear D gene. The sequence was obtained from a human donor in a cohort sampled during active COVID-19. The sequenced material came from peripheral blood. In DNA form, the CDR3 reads TGTGCCAGCAGCACCTACTCTGGAAACACCATATATTTT. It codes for CASSTYSGNTIYF.